What follows are 4 T cell receptor beta chains derived from one specimen sequenced in a study of blood T cell repertoires in COVID-19. This table comes from immunoSEQ multiplex PCR, and its TCRdb copy is limited to in-frame clones, with some not included. The data show fewer than 90,000 clones, nearly 95% seen once. The sample taken for sequencing was peripheral blood. These receptors came from a human donor with active COVID-19. The donor label of this sample is uncertain.

CDR3 in DNA: TGTGCCAGCTCACCTAATATTTTACAGGGGGCTCAAGAGACCCAGTACTTC. It is translated as CASSPNILQGAQETQYF. The chain uses TRBV18 and TRBJ2-5; 9 positions agree with TRBD1. Looked up from germline, CDR1 is KGHSH and CDR2 is LQKENI. The CDR3 consists of 17 residues. Trimming removed 3 bases from V and 2 bases from J; junction bases left unmatched: 10. Full variable domain (rest looked up from reference TRBV18 and TRBJ2-5): NAGVMQNPRHLVRRRGQEARLRCSPMKGHSHVYWYRQLPEEGLKFMVYLQKENIIDESGMPKERFSAEFPKEGPSILRIQQVVRGDSAAYFCASSPNILQGAQETQYFGPGTRLLVL.

The chain couples TRBV2 to TRBJ1-2, with unresolved D. Looked up from germline, CDR1 is SNHLY and CDR2 is FYNNEI. The ends were cut back, 4 bases at V and 8 bases at J, with 5 bases in the middle. This CDR3 comprises 10 residues. The CDR3 loop reads CASSGEGYTF. As DNA, the CDR3 is TGTGCCAGCAGTGGAGAAGGCTACACCTTC. Full variable domain (remainder filled in from reference TRBV2 and TRBJ1-2): EPEVTQTPSHQVTQMGQEVILRCVPISNHLYFYWYRQILGQKVEFLVSFYNNEISEKSEIFDDQFSVERPDGSNFTLKIRSTKLEDSAMYFCASSGEGYTFGSGTRLTVV.

This chain connects TRBV19 to TRBJ2-3; the match to TRBD2 covers 10 bases. The CDR3 is made up of 15 amino acids. J lost 5 bases, V lost 6 bases, and 8 bases had no gene match. CDR1 is LNHDA and CDR2 is SQIVND in the germline V gene (reference sequence). CDR3 DNA sequence: TGTGCCAGTAGCAAAGCGGGGGGGCCCAGAGATACGCAGTATTTT. It translates to CASSKAGGPRDTQYF.

Note on this clone: The sample has other DNA sequences that encode this CDR3 too. The gene calls are TRBV3-1 (or the pseudogene TRBV3-2) and TRBJ1-5; D perhaps matches TRBD1 (5 bases). V was clipped by 0 bases and J by 5 bases, with 5 bases between them. The CDR3 has 13 amino acids. The germline CDR1 and CDR2 sequences are LGHDT and YNNKEL (reference sequence). The CDR3 DNA sequence: TGTGCCAGCAGCCAAGACAGGGATCAGCCCCAGCATTTT. It is translated as CASSQDRDQPQHF.